These 4 T cell receptor beta chains were all obtained from the same sample, sequenced in a study of T cells in Graves' hyperthyroidism and ophthalmopathy (dated by TCRdb to about 2019). The library was obtained by multiplex PCR. The reads were generated on an Illumina HiSeq 2000. Amplification of TCR beta CDR3 regions was carried out from RNA transcripts. The TCR CDR3 was subjected to a first round of RT-PCR using the HTBI primer set and the Qiagen OneStep RT-PCR kit. TCRdb's own reprocessing of the public reads used fastp at Q25 and MiXCR and kept productive beta chains. Every distinct CDR3 protein forms one entry, paired with its most common genes and DNA. A total of fewer than 900,000 distinct CDR3 sequences appear in this sample, about 17% of them only once. Over 15% of the sample is taken by the ten largest. Sequencing was done on a sample of blood. The receptors come from a woman between 45 and 65 years old with Graves' hyperthyroidism that later progressed to Graves' ophthalmopathy.

This chain connects TRBV7-2 to TRBJ1-4, with D tentatively TRBD1 (6 bases). V lost 5 bases and J lost 7, with 17 bases in between. Germline-derived CDR1 and CDR2 are SGHTA and FQGNSA. The CDR3 extends over 15 amino acids. CDR3 sequence reads: CASSPLAGATEKLFF. The CDR3 DNA reads TGTGCCAGCAGCCCTCTGGCAGGGGCGACTGAAAAACTGTTTTTT.

The V call is TRBV10-3, the J call TRBJ2-3, with D perhaps TRBD1 or TRBD2 (5 bases each). The V end lost 6 bases, the J end lost 2 bases, and 6 bases lay between the germline ends. CDR1 is ENHRY and CDR2 is SYGVKD in the germline V gene. This CDR3 has 12 amino acids. CDR3 in DNA: TGTGCCATCAGGGGGACCACAGATACGCAGTATTTT. This sequence encodes CAIRGTTDTQYF.

The V and J genes are TRBV2 and TRBJ2-5; TRBD1 aligns across 8 bases. Unmatched junction bases numbered 6, after V lost 5 bases and J lost 1 base. There are 15 residues in the CDR3. Germline CDR1 and CDR2: SNHLY and FYNNEI. The DNA of the CDR3 is TGTGCCAGCAGTATGGACAGGGCGGCCCAAGAGACCCAGTACTTC. It specifies CASSMDRAAQETQYF.

The V call is TRBV2, the J call TRBJ1-5; TRBD1 matches 7 bases. The CDR3 loop spans 17 amino acids. Germline V gene data show CDR1 as SNHLY and CDR2 as FYNNEI. V dropped 5 bases and J dropped 3; count of bases not matched to a gene: 13. CDR3 residues: CASSRIGGRGPNQPQHF. CDR3 coding DNA: TGTGCCAGCAGTCGGATCGGGGGAAGGGGGCCCAATCAGCCCCAGCATTTT.